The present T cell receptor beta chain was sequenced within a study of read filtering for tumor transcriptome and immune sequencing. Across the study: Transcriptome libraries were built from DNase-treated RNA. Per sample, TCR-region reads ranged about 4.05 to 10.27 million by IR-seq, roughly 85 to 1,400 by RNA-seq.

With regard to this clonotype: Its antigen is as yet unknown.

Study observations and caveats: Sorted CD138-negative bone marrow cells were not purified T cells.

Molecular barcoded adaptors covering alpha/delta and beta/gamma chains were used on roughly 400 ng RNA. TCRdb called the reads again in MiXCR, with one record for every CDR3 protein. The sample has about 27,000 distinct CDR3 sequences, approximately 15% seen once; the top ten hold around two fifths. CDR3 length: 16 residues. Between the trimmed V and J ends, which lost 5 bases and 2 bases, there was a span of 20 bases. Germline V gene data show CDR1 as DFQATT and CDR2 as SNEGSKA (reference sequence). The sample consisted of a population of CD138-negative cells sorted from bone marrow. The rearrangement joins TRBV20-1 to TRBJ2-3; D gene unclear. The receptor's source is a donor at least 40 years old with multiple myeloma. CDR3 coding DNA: TGCAGTGCTGTAGATAGATTTTGGGTTAACACAGATACGCAGTATTTT. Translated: CSAVDRFWVNTDTQYF.